The T cell receptor (beta chain) under discussion was sequenced for a study of cytomegalovirus exposure and HLA in healthy donors. Amplification used 60 Vbeta primers and 13 Jbeta primers. This table comes from immunoSEQ multiplex PCR, and its TCRdb copy is limited to in-frame clones, with some not included. The table has 250,000 to 350,000 clones, more than 80% seen once. Sequenced: PBMCs. This receptor was identified in a man aged 35 to 55 in good health and CMV-seropositive.

The CDR3 protein is CASSFAGGTDTQYF. CDR3 sequence (DNA): TGTGCCAGCAGCTTTGCAGGGGGCACAGATACGCAGTATTTT. This sequence joins TRBV7-2 and TRBJ2-3; D might be TRBD1 (6 bases). CDR1 is SGHTA, CDR2 FQGNSA, per germline. The germline V and J ends were trimmed by 3 bases and 1 base, with 8 bases remaining between them. CDR3 size: 14 residues.